The entry below gives a single T cell receptor (beta chain) sequence along with its context. The antigen is unknown. Its ends do not fully match the called genes, so a read error is possible. The data were obtained in a study of blood T cells in healthy people across ages. Findings and caveats of the study: Naive CD4+ cells and diversity were both higher in long-lived donors than in aged donors.

It was with a sample-barcoded 5' primer and a J-beta primer mix that a second PCR of roughly 7 to 12 cycles was run. In TCRdb, the 5' RACE reads were re-called with MiXCR into one record per CDR3 protein. The data show some 940,000 distinct CDR3 sequences, with 29% seen just once and 10% to 13% held by the top ten. The CDR3 is 19 residues long. Looked up from germline, CDR1 is SGHVS and CDR2 is FQNEAQ. The data also belong to a second study, concerning T cells of mothers and their children. That study reports: The analysis detected no persistent microchimeric T cell clones.

Source material: blood. This TCR came from a woman between 40 and 50 years old in good health. The chain combines TRBV7-8 with TRBJ1-4; possibly TRBD1 for D (5 bases). In DNA, the CDR3 is TGTACCAGCAGCTTAGGAGGGTCAGGGATCACGGCAACTAATGAAAAACTGTTTTTT. The encoded protein is CTSSLGGSGITATNEKLFF.